This T cell receptor beta chain comes out of a study of a mutant IDH1 vaccine in newly diagnosed glioma (dated by TCRdb to 2020 to 2023). About the investigation overall: Across visits V03 through V10, patients got a total of eight vaccinations, given in weeks 1, 3, 5, 7, 11, 15, 19 and 23. Peripheral blood was collected at six visits: V03 (baseline), V05, V07, V10, V12 and V13. Vaccination was initiated 4-6 weeks after radiotherapy alone, or concurrently with temozolomide cycles in the chemotherapy-containing groups. Of the 32 patients who were treated, approximately 62% were male and 37.5% were female, and the mean age was around 40 years. For exploratory analyses, longitudinal TCRB deep sequencing was carried out in under 30 treated patients wherever samples were available. Prior to enrollment, patients had been given standard therapy consisting of radiotherapy alone, temozolomide alone, or radiochemotherapy with temozolomide, with the combination given to most patients. The paper's findings and limits, for the study overall: Selection of PBMC samples for TCRB deep sequencing was based on availability. Immune responses induced by the vaccine were seen in 90% to 95% of patients across multiple MHC alleles. Changes in the top peripheral T cell clonotypes picked up by TCRB sequencing did not appear to be linked to pseudoprogression. The authors stated that sample limitations prevented analyses of patient blood samples from being reproduced.

The junction carries 18 bases between V and J, which are trimmed by 6 bases and 2 bases respectively. Based on the germline V gene (reference sequence), the CDR1 and CDR2 sequences are MNHEY and SMNVEV. The CDR3 sequence holds 16 residues, the cysteine and phenylalanine included. Of the read, only the CDR3 DNA is kept; its 48 bases are in frame from base 1. With regard to this clone: Its antigen remains unidentified. Base qualities are not at hand, and no much larger clone is one base apart.

Library preparation used the immunoSEQ multiplex PCR assay. The hsTCRB Kit was used according to the manufacturer's protocol to amplify rearranged TCR beta chain sequences. TCRB libraries were sequenced on an Illumina MiSeq. As for how the authors treated the data: Demultiplexing, trimming and gene mapping were performed with the kit vendor's proprietary platform. Not all clones reach the TCRdb copy of this immuneACCESS table, which keeps in-frame sequences only. Checked studies attribute under half of the gap to unresolved V genes and leave the rest unexplained. For V, J and clone size, that table is used; D and trimming come from the DNA. The sample yields 30,000 to 40,000 clones; 80% to 90% were counted once. Roughly an eighth of the sample is held by the ten biggest clonotypes. The time point label, as the study defines it: week 5, during vaccination. Each vaccine dose, consisting of 300 ug of a 20-mer mutant IDH1 peptide in Montanide, was administered subcutaneously with topical imiquimod. All donors had newly diagnosed IDH1-mutant astrocytomas of WHO grade 3 or 4 that showed loss of nuclear ATRX. The samples were drawn from NOA16, a multicentre, single-arm, open-label phase I trial in Germany that tested a mutant IDH1 peptide vaccine in humans for the first time. Genomic DNA for TCRB sequencing was extracted from EDTA blood using the DNeasy Blood and Tissue Kit.

Recombination connected TRBV27 to TRBJ2-3; the D gene assignment is perhaps TRBD1 or TRBD2, with each matching 5 bases. Material: PBMCs, obtained from a glioma patient whose treatment included an IDH1 peptide vaccine. This TCR was recovered from a man between 50 and 59 years old with glioma. The DNA sequence follows: TGTGCCAGCAGCCAAGGGGCGAGGGGCGACACAGATACGCAGTATTTT. Translated, it reads CASSQGARGDTDTQYF.